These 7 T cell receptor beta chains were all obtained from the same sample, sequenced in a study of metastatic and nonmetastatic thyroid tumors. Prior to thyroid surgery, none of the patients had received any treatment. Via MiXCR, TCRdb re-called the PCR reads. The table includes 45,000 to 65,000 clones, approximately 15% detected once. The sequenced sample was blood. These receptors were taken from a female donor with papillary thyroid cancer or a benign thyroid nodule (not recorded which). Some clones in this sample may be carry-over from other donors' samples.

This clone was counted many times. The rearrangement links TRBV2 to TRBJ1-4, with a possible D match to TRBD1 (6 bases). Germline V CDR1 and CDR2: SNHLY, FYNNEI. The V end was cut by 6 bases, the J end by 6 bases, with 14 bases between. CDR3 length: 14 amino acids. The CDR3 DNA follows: TGTGCCAGCAGGCCCAAGGGGGGGGATGAAAAACTGTTTTTT. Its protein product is CASRPKGGDEKLFF.

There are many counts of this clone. The CDR3 DNA reads TGTGCCACCAGCAGAGTGAAGGGAAGGGTGAACACCATATATTTT. Amino acids: CATSRVKGRVNTIYF. The genes are TRBV15 and TRBJ1-3; D is undetermined. The CDR3 is made up of 15 amino acids. Germline V gives CDR1 LNHNV, CDR2 YYDKDF (reference sequence). V lost 1 base and J lost 7, with 14 bases in between.

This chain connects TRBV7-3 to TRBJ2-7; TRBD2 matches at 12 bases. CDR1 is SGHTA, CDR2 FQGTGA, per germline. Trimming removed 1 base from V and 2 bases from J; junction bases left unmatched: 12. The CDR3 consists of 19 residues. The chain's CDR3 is CASSLRTSGTPWGAYEQYF. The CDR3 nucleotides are TGTGCCAGCAGCTTAAGGACTAGCGGGACACCTTGGGGCGCCTACGAGCAGTACTTC.

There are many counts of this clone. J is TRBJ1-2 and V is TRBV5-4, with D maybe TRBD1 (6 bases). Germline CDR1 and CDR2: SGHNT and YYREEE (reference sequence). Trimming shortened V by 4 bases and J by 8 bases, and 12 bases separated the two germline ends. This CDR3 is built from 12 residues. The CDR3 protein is CASSAQQGGYTF. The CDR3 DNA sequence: TGTGCCAGCAGCGCGCAACAGGGCGGCTACACCTTC.

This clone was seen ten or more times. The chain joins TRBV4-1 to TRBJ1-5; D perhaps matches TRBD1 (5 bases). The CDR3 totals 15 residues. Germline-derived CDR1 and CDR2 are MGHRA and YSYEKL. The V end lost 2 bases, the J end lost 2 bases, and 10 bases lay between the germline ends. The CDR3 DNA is TGCGCCAGCAGCCAACTCTTAGGGGGCAATCAGCCCCAGCATTTT. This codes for CASSQLLGGNQPQHF.

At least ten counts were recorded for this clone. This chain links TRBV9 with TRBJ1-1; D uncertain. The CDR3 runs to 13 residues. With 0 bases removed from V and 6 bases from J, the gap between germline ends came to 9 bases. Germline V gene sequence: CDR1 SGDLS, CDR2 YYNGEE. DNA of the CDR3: TGTGCCAGCAGCGTAGGTCCCGACCCTGAAGCTTTCTTT. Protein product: CASSVGPDPEAFF. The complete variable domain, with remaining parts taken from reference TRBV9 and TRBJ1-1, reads DSGVTQTPKHLITATGQRVTLRCSPRSGDLSVYWYQQSLDQGLQFLIQYYNGEERAKGNILERFSAQQFPDLHSELNLSSLELGDSALYFCASSVGPDPEAFFGQGTRLTVV.

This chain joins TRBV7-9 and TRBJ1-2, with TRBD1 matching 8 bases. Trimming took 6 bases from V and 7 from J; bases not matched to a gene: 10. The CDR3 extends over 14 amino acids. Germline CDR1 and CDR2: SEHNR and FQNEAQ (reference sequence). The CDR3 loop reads CASRPVDRAGGYTF. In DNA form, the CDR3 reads TGTGCCAGCAGACCGGTGGACAGGGCGGGTGGCTACACCTTC.